The entry that follows covers one TCR beta chain sequence. The entry originates in a study of blood T cell repertoires in COVID-19. Study in general: Samples of COVID-19 (acute and convalescent) were obtained from the United States, Italy and Spain. The analysed material was cDNA or gDNA that came from T cells, B-cell-depleted T cells, or PBMCs.

The authors' processing: Using reference gene primer amplification, nucleated cell counts were estimated. The protocol was immunoSEQ multiplex PCR, while the TCRdb copy is restricted to in-frame clones and leaves out a portion. The D gene and trimming were derived from the DNA, and the V and J assignments and clone size from that table. The data hold some 180,000 clones, with 80% to 95% observed a single time. Germline CDR1 SGHTA, CDR2 FQGNSA. The CDR3 length is 16 residues. Unmatched junction bases numbered 6, after V lost 5 bases and J lost 3 bases. This sequence was found in a man in his fifties with acute or convalescent COVID-19. What was sequenced was peripheral blood. This sequence joins TRBV7-2 and TRBJ2-3, with 12 nucleotides matching TRBD2. The CDR3 nucleotides read TGTGCCAGCAGCCTGACTAGCGGGGGTGGTACAGATACGCAGTATTTT. Translating gives CASSLTSGGGTDTQYF.